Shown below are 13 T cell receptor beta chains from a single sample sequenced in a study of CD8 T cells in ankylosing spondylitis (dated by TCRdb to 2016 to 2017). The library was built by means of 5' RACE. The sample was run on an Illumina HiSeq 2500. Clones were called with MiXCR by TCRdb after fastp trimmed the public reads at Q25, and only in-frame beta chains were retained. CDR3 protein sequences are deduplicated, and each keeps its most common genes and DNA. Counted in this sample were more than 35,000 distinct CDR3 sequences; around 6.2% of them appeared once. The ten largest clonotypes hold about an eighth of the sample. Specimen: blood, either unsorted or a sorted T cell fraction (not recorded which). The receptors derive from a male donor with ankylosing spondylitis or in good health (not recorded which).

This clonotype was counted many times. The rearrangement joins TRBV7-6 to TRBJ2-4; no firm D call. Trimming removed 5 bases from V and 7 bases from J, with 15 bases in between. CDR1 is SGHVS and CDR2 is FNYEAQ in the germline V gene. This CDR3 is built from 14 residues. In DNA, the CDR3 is TGTGCCAGCAGCCCTCTGCCCGATCCGAACATTCAGTACTTC. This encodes CASSPLPDPNIQYF.

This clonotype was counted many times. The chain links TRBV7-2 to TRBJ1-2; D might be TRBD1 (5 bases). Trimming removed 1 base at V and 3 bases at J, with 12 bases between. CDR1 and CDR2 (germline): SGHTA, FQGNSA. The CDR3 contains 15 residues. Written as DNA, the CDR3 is TGTGCCAGCAGCTTAGACTCAGGGAGGGACTATGGCTACACCTTC. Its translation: CASSLDSGRDYGYTF.

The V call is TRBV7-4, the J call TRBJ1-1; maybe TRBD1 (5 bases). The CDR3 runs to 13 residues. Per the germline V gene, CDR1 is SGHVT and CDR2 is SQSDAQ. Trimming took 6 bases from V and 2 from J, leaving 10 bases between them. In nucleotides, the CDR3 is TGTGCCAGCAGACGGCAGGGCAACACTGAAGCTTTCTTT. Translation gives CASRRQGNTEAFF.

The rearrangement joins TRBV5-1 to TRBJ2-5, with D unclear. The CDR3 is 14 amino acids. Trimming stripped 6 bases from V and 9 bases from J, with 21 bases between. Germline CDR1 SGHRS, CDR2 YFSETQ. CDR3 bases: TGCGCCAGCAAACCGGACCCGTCCAATGGGGCCCAGTACTTC. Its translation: CASKPDPSNGAQYF.

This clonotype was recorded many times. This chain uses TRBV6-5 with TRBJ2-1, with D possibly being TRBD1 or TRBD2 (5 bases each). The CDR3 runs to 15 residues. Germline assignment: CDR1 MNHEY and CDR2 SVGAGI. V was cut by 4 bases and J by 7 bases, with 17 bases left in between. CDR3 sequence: CASSSAWGRGNEQFF. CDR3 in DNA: TGTGCCAGCAGTTCGGCGTGGGGCCGGGGAAATGAGCAGTTCTTC.

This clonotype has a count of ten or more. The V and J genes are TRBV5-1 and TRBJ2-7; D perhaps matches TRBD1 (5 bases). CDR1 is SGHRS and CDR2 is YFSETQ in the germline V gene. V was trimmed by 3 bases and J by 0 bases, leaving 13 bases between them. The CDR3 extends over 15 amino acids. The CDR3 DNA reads TGCGCCAGCAGCTCGCCCCAGGGTGGCTCCTACGAGCAGTACTTC. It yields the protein CASSSPQGGSYEQYF.

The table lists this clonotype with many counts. The DNA of the CDR3 is TGCGCCAGCAGGGTGGGACTAGCGGACTCCTACGAGCAGTACTTC. Translated: CASRVGLADSYEQYF. The chain joins TRBV5-1 to TRBJ2-7, with 11 bases lining up with TRBD2. The ends lost 5 bases at V and 0 bases at J; junction bases unmatched: 4. Looked up from germline, CDR1 is SGHRS and CDR2 is YFSETQ. The CDR3 sequence is 15 residues long.

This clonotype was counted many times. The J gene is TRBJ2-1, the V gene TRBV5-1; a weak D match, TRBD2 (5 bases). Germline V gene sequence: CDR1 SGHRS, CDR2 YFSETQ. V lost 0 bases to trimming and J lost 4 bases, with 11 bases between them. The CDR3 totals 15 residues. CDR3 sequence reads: CASSLDSGRYNEQFF. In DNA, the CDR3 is TGCGCCAGCAGCTTGGACAGCGGACGTTACAATGAGCAGTTCTTC. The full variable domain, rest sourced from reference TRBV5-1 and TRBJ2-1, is KAGVTQTPRYLIKTRGQQVTLSCSPISGHRSVSWYQQTPGQGLQFLFEYFSETQRNKGNFPGRFSGRQFSNSRSEMNVSTLELGDSALYLCASSLDSGRYNEQFFGPGTRLTVL.

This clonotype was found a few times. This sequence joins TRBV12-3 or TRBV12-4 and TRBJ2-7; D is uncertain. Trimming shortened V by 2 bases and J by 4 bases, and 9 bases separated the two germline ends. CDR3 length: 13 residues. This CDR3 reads CASSLITPYEQYF. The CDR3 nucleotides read TGTGCCAGCAGTTTAATAACCCCTTACGAGCAGTACTTC.

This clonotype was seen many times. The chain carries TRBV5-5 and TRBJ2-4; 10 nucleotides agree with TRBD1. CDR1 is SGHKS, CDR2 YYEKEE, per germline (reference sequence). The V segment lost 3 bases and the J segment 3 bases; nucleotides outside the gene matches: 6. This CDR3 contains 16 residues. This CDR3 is CASSWTGGEGKNIQYF. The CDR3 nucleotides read TGTGCCAGCAGCTGGACAGGGGGTGAAGGCAAAAACATTCAGTACTTC.

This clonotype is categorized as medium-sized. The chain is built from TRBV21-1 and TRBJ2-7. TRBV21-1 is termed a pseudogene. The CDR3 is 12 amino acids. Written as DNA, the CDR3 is TGTGCCAGCAGCCATCTCCCCTACGAGCAGTACTTC. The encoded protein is CASSHLPYEQYF.

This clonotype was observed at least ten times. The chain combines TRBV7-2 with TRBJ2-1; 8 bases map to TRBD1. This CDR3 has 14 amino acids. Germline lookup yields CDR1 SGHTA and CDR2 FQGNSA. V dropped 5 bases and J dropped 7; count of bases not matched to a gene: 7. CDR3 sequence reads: CASSPRRQGNEQFF. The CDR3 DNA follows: TGTGCCAGCAGCCCACGGCGACAGGGGAATGAGCAGTTCTTC. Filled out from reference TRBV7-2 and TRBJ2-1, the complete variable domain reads GAGVSQSPSNKVTEKGKDVELRCDPISGHTALYWYRQSLGQGLEFLIYFQGNSAPDKSGLPSDRFSAERTGGSVSTLTIQRTQQEDSAVYLCASSPRRQGNEQFFGPGTRLTVL.

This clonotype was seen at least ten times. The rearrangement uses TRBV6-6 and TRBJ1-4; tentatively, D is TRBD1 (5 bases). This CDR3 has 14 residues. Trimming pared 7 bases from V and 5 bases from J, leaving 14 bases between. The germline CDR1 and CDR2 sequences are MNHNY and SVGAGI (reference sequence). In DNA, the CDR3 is TGTGCCAGCACCCGCGGTCGGGGGAATGAAAAACTGTTTTTT. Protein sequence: CASTRGRGNEKLFF.